The 4 T cell receptor beta chains given below trace back to one sample, sequenced in a study of blood T cell repertoires in COVID-19. Sequencing used immunoSEQ multiplex PCR; TCRdb keeps in-frame clones, though not all of them. The table has about 210,000 clones, 70% to 90% seen once. The specimen was peripheral blood. These receptors all stem from a woman between 35 and 50 years old with acute or convalescent COVID-19.

This chain links TRBV10-2 with TRBJ1-2; 7 nucleotides line up with TRBD1. The CDR3 spans 14 residues. Losses at the gene ends were 7 bases for V and 4 bases for J; bases not matched to a gene: 9. The germline V gene has CDR1 WSHSY and CDR2 SAAADI. The CDR3 reads CASTQEGATYGYTF. The DNA of the CDR3 is TGCGCCAGCACCCAAGAGGGGGCGACCTATGGCTACACCTTC.

The rearrangement joins TRBV7-2 to TRBJ2-3; 7 bases are a match to TRBD2. Germline V gene data show CDR1 as SGHTA and CDR2 as FQGNSA. The CDR3 consists of 14 residues. The V gene end was trimmed by 8 bases and the J gene end by 3 bases; junction bases not matched to a gene: 8. This chain's CDR3 is CASRQAGETDTQYF. The CDR3 bases are TGTGCCAGCCGGCAGGCGGGGGAAACAGATACGCAGTATTTT.

This clone was found once. The chain is built from TRBV3-1 (or the pseudogene TRBV3-2) and TRBJ1-4; 8 bases line up with TRBD1. Germline-derived CDR1 and CDR2 are LGHDT and YNNKEL (reference sequence). This CDR3 has 15 amino acids. The J segment lost 5 bases and the V segment lost 6 bases, leaving 8 bases of the junction unmatched. The CDR3 DNA is TGTGCCAGCAGACCCGACAGGGGCGGGAATGAAAAACTGTTTTTT. Translated, it gives CASRPDRGGNEKLFF.

This clone was observed once. This rearrangement joins TRBV2 to TRBJ2-7; TRBD1 is a possible D gene (6 bases). V shed 4 bases and J shed 6 bases, with 13 bases lying between them. CDR3 length equals 13 residues. In germline, CDR1 is SNHLY, CDR2 FYNNEI. The CDR3 loop reads CASSVKGVSEQYV. In DNA form, the CDR3 reads TGTGCCAGCAGTGTCAAGGGGGTAAGCGAGCAGTACGTC.